This TCR beta chain comes out of a study of T cell changes during pregnancy in multiple sclerosis. TCRdb's table, derived via immunoSEQ multiplex PCR, lists solely in-frame clones and lacks some. The table records about 22,000 clones, just over 90% of them present only once. This sequence originates from a female donor in good health, enrolled as a control in a pregnancy study. The sequenced sample was CD4+ T cells from peripheral blood mononuclear cells, obtained after pregnancy.

The CDR3 DNA follows: TGTGCCAGCAGCGGCCGCGACTGGGACGAGCAGTACTTC. It translates to CASSGRDWDEQYF. This rearrangement joins TRBV6-1 to TRBJ2-7; no clear D. Germline lookup yields CDR1 MNHNS and CDR2 SASEGT. This CDR3 region has 13 residues. Trimming stripped 6 bases from V and 5 bases from J, with 14 bases between.